The 6 T cell receptor beta chains below come from one sample, sequenced in a study of HIV-infected patients and healthy controls. Whole blood was used without fractionation, so all unsorted peripheral T cells were included. Reverse transcription used around 500 ng RNA and constant-region primers for alpha and beta. Using multiplexing indices, alpha and beta chain libraries were generated apart by chain-specific third strand synthesis. Using its own MiXCR run on the 5' RACE reads, TCRdb lists one record per CDR3 protein. This table holds more than 15,000 distinct CDR3 sequences, about 5% found once. Sequenced: blood. These receptor sequences come from an adult in good health.

This clonotype has at least ten counts. The V call is TRBV29-1, the J call TRBJ2-1; a weak D match, TRBD1 (6 bases). Germline assignment: CDR1 SQVTM and CDR2 ANQGSEA. V gave up 1 base and J gave up 2 bases, with 15 bases separating them. This CDR3 comprises 16 residues. In nucleotides, the CDR3 is TGCAGCGTTGAAGTGGGAACAGGGAAGGCCTACAATGAGCAGTTCTTC. Its protein is CSVEVGTGKAYNEQFF.

This clonotype was detected ten times or more. This chain uses TRBV6-6 with TRBJ1-1; the match to TRBD1 covers 9 bases. Germline loops: CDR1 MNHNY, CDR2 SVGAGI (reference sequence). This CDR3 has 16 residues. V shed 5 bases and J 1 base; nucleotides not matched to a gene: 8. The CDR3 DNA reads as TGTGCCAGCAGTCCTACAGGGGGCGCGTGGAACACTGAAGCTTTCTTT. Protein sequence: CASSPTGGAWNTEAFF.

Relative to its sample, this clonotype is medium-sized. The chain links TRBV20-1 to TRBJ1-4; tentative D call: TRBD1 (5 bases). This CDR3 spans 13 amino acids. Germline CDR1 and CDR2: DFQATT and SNEGSKA (reference sequence). The germline V and J ends were trimmed by 8 bases and 7 bases, with 17 bases remaining between them. CDR3 nucleotide sequence: TGCAGTTCGAGGTGGAGGGGAGGTGAAAAACTGTTTTTT. As protein: CSSRWRGGEKLFF.

In this sample, this clonotype turned up many times. This sequence joins TRBV20-1 and TRBJ2-1; 9 nucleotides agree with TRBD2. The trim removed 0 bases at V and 6 bases at J, leaving 6 bases unmatched. Looked up from germline, CDR1 is DFQATT and CDR2 is SNEGSKA (reference sequence). The CDR3 runs to 15 residues. In DNA form, the CDR3 reads TGCAGTGCTAGAGATGGCGGGACTAGCTCCAATGAGCAGTTCTTC. Protein product: CSARDGGTSSNEQFF.

This clonotype was counted ten times or more. The J gene is TRBJ2-5, the V gene TRBV4-2; D not certain. V was clipped by 4 bases and J by 4 bases, with 22 bases between them. The CDR3 spans 17 residues. Looked up from germline, CDR1 is LGHNA and CDR2 is YNFKEQ. The CDR3: CASSRAIVGRDGETQYF. The CDR3, as DNA: TGTGCCAGCAGCCGCGCCATCGTCGGGCGTGACGGAGAGACCCAGTACTTC.

Ten or more counts support this clonotype. This chain joins TRBV12-3 or TRBV12-4 and TRBJ1-1; D call uncertain. The CDR3 runs to 13 residues. V lost 6 bases, J lost 6 bases, and 14 bases lay in between. In DNA, the CDR3 is TGTGCCAGCAGATGGACGGGTAACTCTGAAGCTTTCTTT. Protein product: CASRWTGNSEAFF.